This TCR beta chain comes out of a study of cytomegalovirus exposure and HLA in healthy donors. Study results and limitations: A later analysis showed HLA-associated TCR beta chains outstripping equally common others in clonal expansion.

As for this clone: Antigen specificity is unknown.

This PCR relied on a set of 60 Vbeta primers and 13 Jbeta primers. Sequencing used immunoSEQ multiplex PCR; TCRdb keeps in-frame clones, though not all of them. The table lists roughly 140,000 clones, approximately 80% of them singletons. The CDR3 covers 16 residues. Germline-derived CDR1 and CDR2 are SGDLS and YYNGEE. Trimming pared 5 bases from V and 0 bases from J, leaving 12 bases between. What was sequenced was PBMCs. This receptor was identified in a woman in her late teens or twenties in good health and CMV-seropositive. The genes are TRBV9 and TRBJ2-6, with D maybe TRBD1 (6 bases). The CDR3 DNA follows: TGTGCCAGCAGTCGGGACACCTTCTCTGGGGCCAACGTCCTGACTTTC. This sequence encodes CASSRDTFSGANVLTF.